Here is one TCR beta chain with its context. Its recognized antigen is unknown. No base quality values were provided; no much bigger clone lies one nucleotide off. The time point label corresponds to: 24 weeks on oral tofacitinib. The treatment or condition label of this sample denotes: oral pan-JAK inhibitor, 5-10 mg twice daily. Lesional scalp punch biopsies and peripheral blood were collected from alopecia areata patients. PBMCs were isolated by density centrifugation and stained for CD3, CD4 and CD8, and CD4+ and CD8+ T cells were sorted on a FACSAria. To prepare the library, the immunoSEQ multiplex PCR assay was applied. RNA was extracted from all samples and reverse transcribed into cDNA, which served as template for TCR sequencing. First-strand cDNA was synthesized with SuperScript III using a 2:1 mix of oligo-dT and random hexamers. A synthetic immune receptor repertoire was used to gauge amplification bias, and whatever bias remained was removed computationally. In the authors' own workflow: Raw reads were preprocessed to remove errors, and CDR3 was defined according to IMGT conventions as the region from the conserved cysteine to phenylalanine. Clonality was computed by normalizing Shannon entropy by log2 of the number of productive unique TCRs and subtracting the result from 1. Whether each scalp clone was CD4 or CD8 was inferred by checking scalp TCRbeta sequences against the CD4 and CD8 repertoires from sorted blood. TCRdb mirrors the immuneACCESS table, restricted to in-frame sequences. Some clones are absent from its copies; in checked studies, under half trace to an unresolved V gene, and the reason for the others is unknown. From that table come the V and J calls and clone size; the DNA was used to work out D and trimming. Here the sample has 150,000 to 200,000 clones; roughly 64% occur a single time. The ten largest clones capture 5.5% of the sample.

The data stem from a study of CD8+ T cells in alopecia areata (dated by TCRdb to between 2018 and 2020). Background on the whole study: The treated patients, all with moderate-to-severe alopecia areata, were enrolled in an open-label pilot trial of oral tofacitinib given at 5 to 10 mg twice daily. Patients stayed on tofacitinib for 6 to 18 months and then had 6 months of follow-up off drug so that delayed response and recurrence could be assessed. For the treated patients, the SALT score, which quantifies what percentage of scalp surface area is affected, served as the measure of disease severity. The study used high-throughput TCRbeta sequencing to examine T cell clonal expansion in alopecia areata, in both the C3H/HeJ mouse model and human patients. In humans, TCRbeta sequencing was performed on scalp tissue and on sorted CD4+ and CD8+ peripheral blood T cells from healthy controls and from patients with patchy or totalis/universalis alopecia areata. Patients on tofacitinib were biopsied at baseline and after 4 and 24 weeks of treatment, and several of the patients also had a later scalp biopsy. Scalp clonality was compared across normal scalp (n=4), patchy alopecia areata scalp (n=8), and alopecia totalis/universalis scalp (n=8). The RNA source kit depended on sample type: the PAXgene miRNA kit for fixed scalp, the miRNeasy kit for PBMCs, and the RNeasy kit for mouse skin. immunoSEQ multiplex PCR using 35 Vbeta forward primers and 13 Jbeta reverse primers was used to amplify TCRbeta CDR3 regions. The paper's findings and limits, for the study overall: Because the treated cohort was small and had just a single nonresponder, larger studies are needed to establish links between baseline CD8+ expansion and response. With tofacitinib, both scalp clonality and the number of expanded CD8+ clones among the top 100 scalp clones went down significantly. Unlike mouse skin, which is dominated by gammadelta T cells, normal human skin has resident alphabeta T cells that are also sequenced, and this complicates analysis of the scalp TCR repertoire. During tofacitinib treatment, many expanded lesional clones remained in scalp and blood, and this persistence may partly explain relapse after treatment is stopped. Shared TCR sequences between patients were less evident than in mice, which may be partly attributable to HLA diversity in the patient population. Lesional scalp, especially in alopecia totalis/universalis, showed higher clonality and more expanded CD8+ clones than normal scalp, suggesting antigenic drive.

The material was CD4+ T cells sorted from blood, obtained at week 24, from a patient treated with tofacitinib. The origin of this receptor is a human donor with alopecia areata.

The bases are TGTGCCAGCAGCTTCGCCGGGGGGGAGCTGTTTTTT. Translated, it reads CASSFAGGELFF. The chain couples TRBV7-8 to TRBJ2-2; the D gene identity is not certain. Taken from the germline V gene, the CDR1 and CDR2 loops are SGHVS and FQNEAQ. V and J are truncated by 3 bases and 8 bases respectively, leaving an intervening sequence of 7 bases. The CDR3 contains 12 residues, cysteine and phenylalanine counted. Just CDR3 DNA is preserved here, 36 bases in frame from base 1.